This paragraph covers one T cell receptor beta chain sequence. Its target is not known. Genomic DNA acted as the template from which TCR beta VDJ combination and CDR3 sequence profiling were carried out. TCRdb reprocessed the reads with MiXCR, giving one entry per CDR3 protein. The repertoire has some 200,000 distinct CDR3 sequences, 61% of them found once; the top ten carry about 29%. The sample comes from a study of CD8+CD57+ T cells in acquired aplastic anemia. Study-level background: Where healthy donors were concerned, CD4+ cells averaged around 9.9 million reads. Study-wide points: Both patients and controls carried the same twenty-nine CD8+ CDR3 sequences.

Per germline, CDR1 MNHEY and CDR2 SVGAGI. This CDR3 spans 15 amino acids. The J segment lost 5 bases and the V segment lost 4 bases, leaving 9 bases of the junction unmatched. The TCR was taken from a human donor in good health. This chain uses TRBV6-5 with TRBJ1-1, with TRBD1 matching 8 bases. Sample: sorted CD4+, CD8+, or CD8+CD57+ T cells (not recorded which) from PBMCs. CDR3 DNA: TGTGCCAGCAGTTTGGACCAGGGGGCGAGGACTGAAGCTTTCTTT. Encoded protein: CASSLDQGARTEAFF.